The rows below give T cell receptor beta chains drawn from one sample of a study of metastatic and nonmetastatic thyroid tumors. Using MiXCR, TCRdb re-called clones from the PCR reads. The sample holds about 39,000 clones, approximately 17% seen once. Sequenced sample: tumor tissue. These receptors all stem from a female donor with papillary thyroid cancer or a benign thyroid nodule (not recorded which). Some clones in this sample may be carry-over from other donors' samples. CDR3s include the opening cysteine and the closing phenylalanine or tryptophan. The D gene is left open where the match is weak. A row's size may be missing; if present it is once, few, many or a size class.

V gene: TRBV6-1
D gene: NA
clone size: NA
J gene: TRBJ1-2
CDR3 protein: CASSDWGGILYGYTF
CDR3 DNA: TGTGCCAGCAGTGATTGGGGGGGAATCCTCTATGGCTACACCTTC

V gene: TRBV6-1
D gene: NA
clone size: many
J gene: TRBJ1-4
CDR3 protein: CASSNLGGVEKLFF
CDR3 DNA: TGTGCCAGCAGTAACCTGGGTGGGGTTGAAAAACTGTTTTTT

V gene: TRBV12-3/TRBV12-4
D gene: TRBD1
clone size: many
J gene: TRBJ1-2
CDR3 protein: CASSPHRGPGYGYTF
CDR3 DNA: TGTGCCAGCAGCCCCCACAGGGGGCCCGGCTATGGCTACACCTTC

V gene: TRBV19
D gene: TRBD2
clone size: many
J gene: TRBJ2-3
CDR3 protein: CASSKLAGGSTDTQYF
CDR3 DNA: TGTGCCAGTAGTAAACTAGCGGGGGGAAGCACAGATACGCAGTATTTT

V gene: TRBV11-2
D gene: TRBD2
clone size: many
J gene: TRBJ2-3
CDR3 protein: CASSLEALAGGLRDTQYF
CDR3 DNA: TGTGCCAGCAGCTTAGAGGCCCTAGCGGGGGGGCTGAGAGATACGCAGTATTTT

V gene: TRBV20-1
D gene: TRBD2
clone size: NA
J gene: TRBJ2-1
CDR3 protein: CIGTGTRGNIVNNEQFF
CDR3 DNA: TGCATCGGTACAGGGACTAGAGGGAACATTGTAAACAATGAGCAGTTCTTC

V gene: TRBV5-1
D gene: NA
clone size: many
J gene: TRBJ1-2
CDR3 protein: CASSPQGYYGYTF
CDR3 DNA: TGCGCCAGCAGCCCCCAGGGGTACTATGGCTACACCTTC

V gene: TRBV6-1
D gene: NA
clone size: few
J gene: TRBJ1-2
CDR3 protein: CASSPRGQGYTF
CDR3 DNA: TGTGCCAGCAGTCCGCGGGGGCAGGGCTACACCTTC

V gene: TRBV3-1
D gene: NA
clone size: many
J gene: TRBJ2-7
CDR3 protein: CASSPPIGEQYF
CDR3 DNA: TGTGCCAGCAGCCCGCCGATCGGCGAGCAGTACTTC

V gene: TRBV6-1
D gene: TRBD1
clone size: few
J gene: TRBJ2-1
CDR3 protein: CASNLQGSGYEQFF
CDR3 DNA: TGTGCCAGCAACCTACAGGGGTCTGGGTATGAGCAGTTCTTC

V gene: TRBV7-9
D gene: NA
clone size: NA
J gene: TRBJ1-5
CDR3 protein: CASGAGGGNQPQHF
CDR3 DNA: TGTGCCAGCGGCGCGGGAGGGGGCAATCAGCCCCAGCATTTT

V gene: TRBV20-1
D gene: TRBD1
clone size: NA
J gene: TRBJ2-7
CDR3 protein: CSARVLRQGHYEQYF
CDR3 DNA: TGCAGTGCTAGAGTATTAAGACAGGGGCATTACGAGCAGTACTTC

V gene: TRBV7-2
D gene: NA
clone size: NA
J gene: TRBJ2-3
CDR3 protein: CASSVTTSTDTQYF
CDR3 DNA: TGTGCCAGCAGCGTGACTACCTCCACAGATACGCAGTATTTT

V gene: TRBV11-2
D gene: NA
clone size: NA
J gene: TRBJ1-3
CDR3 protein: CASSLERVGNTIYF
CDR3 DNA: TGTGCCAGCAGCTTAGAAAGGGTTGGAAACACCATATATTTT

V gene: TRBV24-1
D gene: NA
clone size: many
J gene: TRBJ2-5
CDR3 protein: CATSDLVQETQYF
CDR3 DNA: TGTGCCACCAGTGATTTGGTCCAAGAGACCCAGTACTTC

V gene: TRBV5-1
D gene: NA
clone size: many
J gene: TRBJ2-3
CDR3 protein: CASSPGPVDTQYF
CDR3 DNA: TGCGCCAGCAGCCCGGGACCAGTAGATACGCAGTATTTT

V gene: TRBV18
D gene: NA
clone size: many
J gene: TRBJ2-3
CDR3 protein: CASSPAGTSRTDTQYF
CDR3 DNA: TGTGCCAGCTCACCGGCCGGGACTTCCCGCACAGATACGCAGTATTTT

V gene: TRBV6-2/TRBV6-3
D gene: NA
clone size: few
J gene: TRBJ2-3
CDR3 protein: CASSYRFGSGSTDTQYF
CDR3 DNA: TGTGCCAGCAGTTACAGGTTCGGGAGTGGGAGCACAGATACGCAGTATTTT

V gene: TRBV10-3
D gene: NA
clone size: many
J gene: TRBJ2-7
CDR3 protein: CAISDLAGPRAYEQYF
CDR3 DNA: TGTGCCATCAGCGACTTAGCTGGGCCCAGAGCCTACGAGCAGTACTTC

V gene: TRBV7-2
D gene: NA
clone size: many
J gene: TRBJ1-6
CDR3 protein: CASSLGYNSPLHF
CDR3 DNA: TGTGCCAGCAGCTTAGGGTATAATTCACCCCTCCACTTT

V gene: TRBV6-1
D gene: NA
clone size: many
J gene: TRBJ1-1
CDR3 protein: CASSSANRNTEAFF
CDR3 DNA: TGTGCCAGCAGTTCCGCAAACAGGAACACTGAAGCTTTCTTT

V gene: TRBV20-1
D gene: NA
clone size: NA
J gene: TRBJ1-6
CDR3 protein: CSARRGFNDSPLHF
CDR3 DNA: TGCAGTGCTAGAAGGGGATTTAACGATTCACCCCTCCACTTT

V gene: TRBV19
D gene: NA
clone size: many
J gene: TRBJ1-2
CDR3 protein: CASSPRGQGLNYGYTF
CDR3 DNA: TGTGCCAGTAGTCCCAGGGGTCAGGGACTCAACTATGGCTACACCTTC

V gene: TRBV5-1
D gene: TRBD1
clone size: many
J gene: TRBJ2-1
CDR3 protein: CASSLLGTGKHNEQFF
CDR3 DNA: TGCGCCAGCAGCTTGCTCGGGACAGGAAAGCACAATGAGCAGTTCTTC

V gene: TRBV29-1
D gene: TRBD1
clone size: many
J gene: TRBJ2-1
CDR3 protein: CSVDRGWNEQFF
CDR3 DNA: TGCAGCGTGGACAGGGGTTGGAATGAGCAGTTCTTC

V gene: TRBV13
D gene: TRBD1
clone size: once
J gene: TRBJ1-4
CDR3 protein: CASSTRQGWEKPFF
CDR3 DNA: TGTGCCAGCAGTACTAGACAGGGGTGGGAAAAACCGTTTTTT

V gene: TRBV30
D gene: NA
clone size: many
J gene: TRBJ1-3
CDR3 protein: CAWSVHGGNTIYF
CDR3 DNA: TGTGCCTGGAGTGTACATGGGGGAAACACCATATATTTT

V gene: TRBV3-1
D gene: NA
clone size: many
J gene: TRBJ2-7
CDR3 protein: CASSKRGGTWTEQYF
CDR3 DNA: TGTGCCAGCAGCAAAAGAGGGGGTACGTGGACCGAGCAGTACTTC

V gene: TRBV27
D gene: NA
clone size: many
J gene: TRBJ1-6
CDR3 protein: CASSFDRYNSPLHF
CDR3 DNA: TGTGCCAGCAGTTTCGACAGGTATAATTCACCCCTCCACTTT

V gene: TRBV27
D gene: NA
clone size: many
J gene: TRBJ2-1
CDR3 protein: CASSFDSHNEQFF
CDR3 DNA: TGTGCCAGCAGTTTCGATAGTCACAATGAGCAGTTCTTC

V gene: TRBV20-1
D gene: TRBD1
clone size: many
J gene: TRBJ1-2
CDR3 protein: CSATRDSRGYTF
CDR3 DNA: TGCAGTGCAACCAGGGACAGCAGAGGCTACACCTTC

V gene: TRBV6-1
D gene: TRBD2
clone size: many
J gene: TRBJ2-2
CDR3 protein: CASYSGDTGELFF
CDR3 DNA: TGTGCCAGTTATAGCGGGGACACCGGGGAGCTGTTTTTT

V gene: TRBV7-6
D gene: TRBD2
clone size: many
J gene: TRBJ2-1
CDR3 protein: CASSPEVAGTYNEQFF
CDR3 DNA: TGTGCCAGCAGCCCAGAGGTAGCGGGAACGTACAATGAGCAGTTCTTC

V gene: TRBV11-2
D gene: NA
clone size: NA
J gene: TRBJ1-1
CDR3 protein: CASIPDLWRTNIEAFF
CDR3 DNA: TGTGCCAGCATACCGGACCTGTGGAGAACGAACATTGAAGCTTTCTTT

V gene: TRBV7-9
D gene: TRBD2
clone size: NA
J gene: TRBJ2-3
CDR3 protein: CASSIGTSKDTQYF
CDR3 DNA: TGTGCCAGCAGCATCGGGACTAGCAAAGATACGCAGTATTTT

V gene: TRBV28
D gene: TRBD1
clone size: many
J gene: TRBJ1-4
CDR3 protein: CASRPTGSEKLFF
CDR3 DNA: TGTGCCAGCAGGCCGACAGGGTCTGAAAAACTGTTTTTT